This T cell receptor (beta chain) originates from a study of tumor-infiltrating lymphocytes in primary liver carcinoma (TCRdb year 2017). Turning to the overall study: Of the five patients, three men and two women aged 30 to 69 years, four had hepatocellular carcinoma and one had combined HCC and intrahepatic cholangiocarcinoma. To link TCRbeta repertoire diversity to the local molecular phenotype, the roughly 23 tumor region samples were profiled with Agilent mRNA microarrays. Across five regions of each liver tumor, along with adjacent normal tissue and blood, the study brought together TCRbeta repertoire sequencing, expression microarrays and whole-exome sequencing. The five patients had tumors of stage T1-T3 N0M0, with maximum diameters ranging from about 4 to 11 cm. High reproducibility was observed for the technical replicate repertoires, with mean shared-clone rates near 0.89 and correlation coefficients above 0.95. Samples yielded roughly 3.5 to 8 million productive TCRbeta reads; read depth did not differ significantly between tissue types. A total of 35 specimens from 5 patients underwent TCRbeta repertoire sequencing, comprising roughly 25 tumor regions, 5 adjacent noncancerous liver tissues and 5 peripheral blood samples. Beyond this particular receptor, the publication reports: Pairs of tumor regions showed greater repertoire overlap (mean around 36%) than tumor-adjacent pairs (roughly 17%) or tumor-blood pairs (roughly 15%), which is consistent with antigen-driven expansion. Comparison of CD4+ and CD8+ T cell repertoires was precluded by the use of bulk unsorted samples. Because only the TCR beta chain was sequenced and unpaired alpha chains were not captured, true repertoire diversity is likely underestimated. With just 4 to 6 patients in the study, the authors point out that the findings should be validated in a larger study. Only about 7.5-24% of top clones were found in all five regions of a tumor, suggesting spatial heterogeneity of tumor-infiltrating T cells. A significantly larger repertoire fraction was made up by the top 250 clones in tumors than in blood (p = 0.039).

Germline trimming: 4 bases from V, 2 bases from J; junction bases outside gene matches: 11. CDR1 and CDR2 are drawn from the germline V gene (reference sequence): GTSNPN, SVGIG. The CDR3 goes from the cysteine to the phenylalanine over 15 residues. The read is trimmed to its CDR3 DNA, 45 bases read in frame from base 1. As regards this clonotype: Its antigen is still unknown. Base qualities are missing; no much larger clone stands one base away.

Without any cell sorting, total RNA and DNA were extracted together from roughly 20-30 mg of bulk tissue using the AllPrep DNA/RNA mini kit. Between late 2015 and March 2016, several patients in China with histopathologically diagnosed primary liver carcinoma had their tumors surgically resected. At the time of sampling, the patients were treatment-naive and had chronic HBV infection. Each tumor was sampled at five spatially separated regions: the tumor centre plus the superior, inferior, left-lateral and right-lateral poles. Histology showed that every tumor sample contained more than 75% viable tumor cells. Fresh tumor and adjacent tissue pieces were bisected; one half was stored in RNAlater at -80°C, the other sent for histology. Using a constant-region primer and ProtoScript II reverse transcriptase, TCRbeta-specific cDNA was reverse-transcribed from 400 to 550 ng total RNA. Construction of the TCRbeta libraries relied on three nested rounds of multiplex PCR, following a slightly modified ARM-PCR procedure. Each of the first two PCR rounds ran for about 10 cycles using multiplex TRBV1-TRBV30 forward primers together with a Cbeta reverse primer. A final 25-cycle PCR with Deep VentR polymerase added sample barcodes and Illumina adapters. Before sequencing, amplicons between 200 and 500 bp were purified from gel using a QIAquick gel extraction kit. An Illumina HiSeq 2500 was used to sequence the TCRbeta amplicons, generating 250-bp paired-end reads. For the original study's pipeline: Trimmomatic v0.33 was used to quality-trim the reads, and FLASH v1.2.11 was used to merge paired reads so that full CDR3 sequences could be recovered. V, D and J germline segments were assigned to the rearranged TCRbeta sequences by MiGEC v1.2.1b. Clonotype statistics and Shannon-Wiener diversity indices were calculated with VDJtools v1.0.0. To cut down on sampling bias, every analysis after diversity analysis relied on just the 250 most abundant clonotypes from each sample. TCRdb applied fastp at Q25 and MiXCR to the public reads, then kept only in-frame beta chains. Each entry is one CDR3 protein sequence, shown with its most common DNA and genes. The V and J calls and clone size come from TCRdb's table, not from the authors' own analysis. Present in this sample are about 32,000 distinct CDR3 sequences, over 65% of which were seen just once. The ten largest make up roughly 16% of the sample.

The receptor was derived from a man aged 35-49 years with primary liver carcinoma and hepatitis B virus infection. The receptor chain draws on TRBV30 and TRBJ2-7, with 7 bases matching TRBD1. The sample consisted of liver tumor tissue from sampling region 4. This specimen's cell subset or site label, interpreted: tumor region T4, right-lateral pole. The nucleotide sequence is given as TGTGCCTGGAATGTAGCCTGGACAGGACCCTACGAGCAGTACTTC. This codes for CAWNVAWTGPYEQYF.